The TCR beta chain under discussion was sequenced for a study of CD8+ T cells in alopecia areata. Germline CDR1 SGHVS, CDR2 FQNEAQ. The V gene end was trimmed by 4 bases and the J gene end by 9 bases; junction bases not matched to a gene: 6. This CDR3 comprises 14 residues. RNA was isolated and reverse transcribed to cDNA, the sequencing template. Sequenced by immunoSEQ multiplex PCR; TCRdb stores in-frame clones only, minus some. This table has 150,000 to 200,000 clones, around 55% appearing once. The TCR was taken from a human donor in good health. What was sequenced was CD4+ T cells sorted from blood. The V call is TRBV7-8, the J call TRBJ2-4; TRBD1 matches at 10 bases. CDR3 coding DNA: TGTGCCAGCAGCTCGGGACAGGGGTTGGGCATTCAGTACTTC. It yields the protein CASSSGQGLGIQYF.